Sequencing of this T cell receptor beta chain was carried out in a study of beta chain features in type 1 diabetes. Study-level findings and limits: Junctions at VDJ sites from type 1 diabetes patients had fewer insertions and more deletions.

Cells sorted by CD45RO/CCR7/CD25/CD127/CD95/CD27 comprised CD4+ naive, central memory, regulatory and stem cell-like memory cells. Isolated RNA was reverse transcribed in full, so expressed TCRB transcripts were sequenced. Repertoires were generated with immunoSEQ multiplex PCR, while TCRdb's copy carries only in-frame clones and drops some. The data show fewer than 350,000 clones, with 15% to 20% seen just once and around 0.044% held by the top ten. This clone occurred a few times. The antigen remains undetermined. Germline loops: CDR1 SGHAT, CDR2 FQNNGV. V gave up 4 bases and J gave up 6 bases, with 19 bases separating them. The CDR3 has 16 amino acids.

The chain employs TRBV11-2 and TRBJ2-1; the D gene is possibly TRBD1 (5 bases). The receptor comes from a woman younger than 35 in good health. The sequencing sample was made of naive CD4+ T cells from blood. DNA of the CDR3: TGTGCCAGCAGCTCTTTCCGGTCGCAAAGGGGCAATGAGCAGTTCTTC. Translated: CASSSFRSQRGNEQFF.